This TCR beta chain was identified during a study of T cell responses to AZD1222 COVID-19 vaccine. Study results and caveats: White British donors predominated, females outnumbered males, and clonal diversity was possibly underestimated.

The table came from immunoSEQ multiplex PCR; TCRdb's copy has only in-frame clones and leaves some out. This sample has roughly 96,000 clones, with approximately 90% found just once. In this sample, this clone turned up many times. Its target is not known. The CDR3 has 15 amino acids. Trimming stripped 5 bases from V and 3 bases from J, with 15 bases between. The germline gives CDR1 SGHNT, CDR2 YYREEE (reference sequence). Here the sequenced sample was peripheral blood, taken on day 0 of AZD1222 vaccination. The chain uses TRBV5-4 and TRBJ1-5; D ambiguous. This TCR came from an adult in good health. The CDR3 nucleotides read TGTGCCAGCAGGGATGGATTGGCAGACAATCAGCCCCAGCATTTT. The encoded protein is CASRDGLADNQPQHF.